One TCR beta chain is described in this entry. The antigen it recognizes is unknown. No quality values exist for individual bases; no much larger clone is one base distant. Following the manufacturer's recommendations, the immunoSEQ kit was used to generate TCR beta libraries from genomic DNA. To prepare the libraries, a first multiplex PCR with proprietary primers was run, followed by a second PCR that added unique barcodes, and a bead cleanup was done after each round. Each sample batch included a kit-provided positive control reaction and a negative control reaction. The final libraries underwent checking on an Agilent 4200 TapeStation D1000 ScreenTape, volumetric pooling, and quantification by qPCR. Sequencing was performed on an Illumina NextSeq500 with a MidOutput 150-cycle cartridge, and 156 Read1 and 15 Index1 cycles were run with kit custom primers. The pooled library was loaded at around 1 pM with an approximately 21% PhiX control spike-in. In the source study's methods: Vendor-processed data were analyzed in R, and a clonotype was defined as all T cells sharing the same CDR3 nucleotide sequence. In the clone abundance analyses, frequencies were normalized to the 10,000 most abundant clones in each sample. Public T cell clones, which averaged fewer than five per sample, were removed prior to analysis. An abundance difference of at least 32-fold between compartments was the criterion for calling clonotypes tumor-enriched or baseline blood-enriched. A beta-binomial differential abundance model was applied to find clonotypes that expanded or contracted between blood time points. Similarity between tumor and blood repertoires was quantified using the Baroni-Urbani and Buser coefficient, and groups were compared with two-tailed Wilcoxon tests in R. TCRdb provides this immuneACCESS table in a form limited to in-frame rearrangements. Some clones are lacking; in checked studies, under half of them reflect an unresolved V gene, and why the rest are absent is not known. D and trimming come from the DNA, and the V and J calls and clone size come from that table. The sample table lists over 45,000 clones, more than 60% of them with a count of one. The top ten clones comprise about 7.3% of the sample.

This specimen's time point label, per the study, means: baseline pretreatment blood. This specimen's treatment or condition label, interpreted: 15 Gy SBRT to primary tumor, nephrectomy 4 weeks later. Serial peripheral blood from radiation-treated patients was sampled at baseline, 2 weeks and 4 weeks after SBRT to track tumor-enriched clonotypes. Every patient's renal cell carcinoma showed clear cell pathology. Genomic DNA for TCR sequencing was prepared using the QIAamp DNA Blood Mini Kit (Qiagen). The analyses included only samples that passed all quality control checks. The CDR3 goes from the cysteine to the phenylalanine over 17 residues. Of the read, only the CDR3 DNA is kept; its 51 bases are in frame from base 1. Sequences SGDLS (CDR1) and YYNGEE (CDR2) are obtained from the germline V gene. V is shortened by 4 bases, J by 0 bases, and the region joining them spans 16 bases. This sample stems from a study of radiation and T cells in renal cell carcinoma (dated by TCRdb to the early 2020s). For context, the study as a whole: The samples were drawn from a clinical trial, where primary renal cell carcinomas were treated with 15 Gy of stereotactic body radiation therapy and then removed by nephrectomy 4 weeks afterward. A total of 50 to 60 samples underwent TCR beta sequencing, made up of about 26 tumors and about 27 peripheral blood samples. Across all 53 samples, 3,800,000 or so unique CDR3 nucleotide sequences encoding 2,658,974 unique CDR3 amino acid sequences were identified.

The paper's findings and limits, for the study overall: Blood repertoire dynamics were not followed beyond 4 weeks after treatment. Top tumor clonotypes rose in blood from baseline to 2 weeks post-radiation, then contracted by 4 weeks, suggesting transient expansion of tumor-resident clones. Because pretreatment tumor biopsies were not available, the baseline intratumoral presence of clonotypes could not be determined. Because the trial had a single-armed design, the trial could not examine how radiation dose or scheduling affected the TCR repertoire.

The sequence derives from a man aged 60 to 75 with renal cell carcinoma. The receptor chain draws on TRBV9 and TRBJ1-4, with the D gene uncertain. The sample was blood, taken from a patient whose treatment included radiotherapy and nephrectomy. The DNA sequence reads TGTGCCAGCAGCCCCCGTTGGGAGCTGGCAACTAATGAAAAACTGTTTTTT. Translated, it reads CASSPRWELATNEKLFF.